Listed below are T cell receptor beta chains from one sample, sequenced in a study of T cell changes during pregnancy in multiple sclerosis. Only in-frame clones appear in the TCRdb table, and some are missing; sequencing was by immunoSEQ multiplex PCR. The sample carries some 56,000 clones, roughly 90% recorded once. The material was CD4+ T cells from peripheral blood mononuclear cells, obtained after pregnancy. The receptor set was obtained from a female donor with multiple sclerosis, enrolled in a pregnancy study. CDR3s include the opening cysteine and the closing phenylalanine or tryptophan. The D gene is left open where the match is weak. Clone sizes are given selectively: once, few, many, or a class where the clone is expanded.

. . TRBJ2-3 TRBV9 TGTGCCAGCAGCGTCTATCTAGGCACAGATACGCAGTATTTT CASSVYLGTDTQYF
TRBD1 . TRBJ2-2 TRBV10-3 TGTGCCATCAGTGTCGAGACAGGGCCGATGAACACCGGGGAGCTGTTTTTT CAISVETGPMNTGELFF
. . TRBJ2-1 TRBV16 TGTGCCAGCAGCCCCCGGTGGTCCAATGAGCAGTTCTTC CASSPRWSNEQFF
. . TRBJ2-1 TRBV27 TGTGCCAGCAGTTTATCCTCAATCCAGGTTGATGAGCAGTTCTTC CASSLSSIQVDEQFF
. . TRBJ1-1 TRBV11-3 TGTGCCAGCAGCATGCCGGACACTGAAGCTTTCTTT CASSMPDTEAFF
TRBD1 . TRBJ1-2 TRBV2 TGTGCCAGCAGTGAAGAAAGACAGGGTCTTCCTCAATACACCTTC CASSEERQGLPQYTF
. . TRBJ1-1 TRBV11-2 TGTGCCAGCAGCCTACCCGGGAGGTACACTGAAGCTTTCTTT CASSLPGRYTEAFF
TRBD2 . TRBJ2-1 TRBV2 TGTGCCAGCAGGGGGACTAGCGGCATCTACAATGAGCAGTTCTTC CASRGTSGIYNEQFF
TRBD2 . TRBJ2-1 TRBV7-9 TGTGCCAGCAGCCTCGAGACGACTAGCGGGGGGGCCGATGAGCAGTTCTTC CASSLETTSGGADEQFF
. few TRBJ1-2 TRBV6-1 TGTGCCAGCACTCCTGGGGGGGGCTTTGGCTACACCTTC CASTPGGGFGYTF
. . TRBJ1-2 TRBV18 TGTGCCAGCTCACCGTTCCTCGATAGCGGGGATGGCTACACCTTC CASSPFLDSGDGYTF
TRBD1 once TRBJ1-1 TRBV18 TGTGCCAGCTCACCGACAGGGGTTGGAACTGAAGCTTTCTTT CASSPTGVGTEAFF
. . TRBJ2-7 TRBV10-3 TGTGCCATCAGGGCGACAGATCAGAATTACGAGCAGTACTTC CAIRATDQNYEQYF
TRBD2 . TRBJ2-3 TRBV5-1 TGCGCCAGCAGCGCGGGGGAGAATCGAGGCACAGATACGCAGTATTTT CASSAGENRGTDTQYF
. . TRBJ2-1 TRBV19 TGTGCCAGTACCCTAGGGACACCTAAAGACAATGAGCAGTTCTTC CASTLGTPKDNEQFF
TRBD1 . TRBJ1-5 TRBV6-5 TGTGCCAGCAGCCGGGACAGGGTCGGCAATCAGCCCCAGCATTTT CASSRDRVGNQPQHF
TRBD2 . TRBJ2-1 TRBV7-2 TGTGCCAGCAGCACGGGACTAGCGGGAGACAATGAGCAGTTCTTC CASSTGLAGDNEQFF
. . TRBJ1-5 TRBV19 TGTGCCAGTACCTCAATCAGGGGACGGATCAATCAGCCCCAGCATTTT CASTSIRGRINQPQHF
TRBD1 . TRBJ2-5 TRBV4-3 TGCGCCAGCAGCCAAGCCCGGGACAGCGTCCAAGAGACCCAGTACTTC CASSQARDSVQETQYF
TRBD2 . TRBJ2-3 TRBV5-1 TGCGCCAGCAGCTCCCCGGGAGGGTTTGATACGCAGTATTTT CASSSPGGFDTQYF
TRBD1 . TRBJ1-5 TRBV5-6 TGTGCCAGCAGCCTGCAGGGGGCACCTCAGCCCCAGCATTTT CASSLQGAPQPQHF
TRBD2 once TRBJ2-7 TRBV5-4 TGTGCCAGCAGTCAAGGACTAGCGGGGGGCCCACCCTACGAGCAGTACTTC CASSQGLAGGPPYEQYF
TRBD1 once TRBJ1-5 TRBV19 TGTGCCAGTAGTTTTGACAGGGTGAGGCAGCCCCAGCATTTT CASSFDRVRQPQHF
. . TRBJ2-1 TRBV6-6 TGTGCCAGCACCATTTCCTCAGGACGGGGGGCCAATGAGCAGTTCTTC CASTISSGRGANEQFF
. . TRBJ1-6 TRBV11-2 TGTGCCAGCAGCTTTAGCAGCTCCTATAATTCACCCCTCCACTTT CASSFSSSYNSPLHF
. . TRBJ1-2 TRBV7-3 TGTGCCAGCAGCCAAAGGGGTAGCGGTGGCTACACCTTC CASSQRGSGGYTF